Sequencing of this TCR beta chain was carried out in a study of cytotoxic CD8 clonotypes in ibrutinib-treated CLL. Study-wide background: Partial responses numbered roughly 25 and complete responses 2; after a median about 72 months, roughly 14 stayed remitted and approximately 12 progressed. Samples had a mean of roughly 250,000 productive templates and tens of thousands of productive rearrangements. The study's findings and limits: Relative to age-matched healthy donors, clonality at baseline was higher, and it tracked circulating CD8+ T-cell counts.

This clone was seen once. As yet, its antigen is unknown. Only in-frame clones appear in the TCRdb table, and some are missing; sequencing was by immunoSEQ multiplex PCR. The sample includes some 290,000 clones, about 77% of them seen just once. The CDR3 is 16 residues long. CDR1 is SGHVS and CDR2 is FQNEAQ in the germline V gene. V shed 5 bases and J shed 4 bases, with 19 bases lying between them. Sequences were derived from PBMCs, sampled before ibrutinib treatment. The V gene is TRBV7-8, the J gene TRBJ2-3, with a possible D match to TRBD2 (6 bases). The sequence derives from a human donor with chronic lymphocytic leukemia. The CDR3: CASSHTTSSVSDTQYF. CDR3 sequence (DNA): TGTGCCAGCAGCCATACGACTAGTTCGGTGTCAGATACGCAGTATTTT.